This T cell receptor (beta chain) was recovered during a study of blood T cells in healthy people across ages. This CDR3 region has 16 residues. Looked up from germline, CDR1 is SNHLY and CDR2 is FYNNEI. With 7 bases removed from V and 4 bases from J, the gap between germline ends came to 19 bases. Together with a sample-barcoded 5' primer, a J-beta primer mix was included in a second PCR lasting roughly 6 to 12 cycles. In TCRdb, the 5' RACE reads were re-called with MiXCR into one record per CDR3 protein. The sample has 1.5 million to 2 million distinct CDR3 sequences; roughly 27% are singletons. The chain employs TRBV2 and TRBJ2-2; D is tentatively TRBD1 or TRBD2 (7 bases each). The TCR originated in a woman in her twenties or thirties in good health. The sequenced sample was blood. CDR3 DNA sequence: TGTGCCAGCACCACCCCAGGGGGGGTTCTCACCGGGGAGCTGTTTTTT. Encoded protein: CASTTPGGVLTGELFF.